The 26 T cell receptor beta chains below all came from one sample that was sequenced in a study of OX40 agonist ivuxolimab in advanced cancers. Receptor libraries were prepared by the immunoSEQ multiplex PCR assay. As stored in TCRdb, this immuneACCESS dataset retains in-frame rearrangements with V and J assigned. A fraction of the clones does not appear; measured against another copy, unresolved V genes explain less than half of the discrepancy, and the remainder lacks a known reason. This sample lists tens of thousands of clones; 75% to 90% were detected once. Of the sample, approximately 1.7% falls within the top ten clones. The sequences come from CD4+ or CD8+ T cells sorted from blood, collected in a trial of the OX40 agonist ivuxolimab. Receptors originate from an adult with an advanced solid tumor such as melanoma, head and neck, liver or kidney cancer.

This clone was counted a few times. The chain combines TRBV12-5 with TRBJ1-1; D ambiguous. This CDR3 is built from 13 residues. Germline V gene sequence: CDR1 LGHNT, CDR2 FRNRAP. V dropped 3 bases and J dropped 4 bases, with 9 bases sitting between them. CDR3 coding DNA: TGTGCTAGTGGTTTACCCACGGGCACTGAAGCTTTCTTT. It yields the protein CASGLPTGTEAFF.

V is TRBV6-4 and J is TRBJ2-7; 14 bases map to TRBD2. CDR3 size: 18 residues. The trim removed 3 bases at V and 4 bases at J, leaving 11 bases unmatched. CDR1 is MRHNA, CDR2 SNTAGT, per germline. CDR3 protein: CASSDSGLAGGRGYEQYV. As DNA, the CDR3 is TGTGCCAGCAGTGATTCCGGACTAGCGGGGGGCCGGGGGTACGAGCAGTACGTC.

The chain links TRBV28 to TRBJ1-1; 10 bases line up with TRBD1. This CDR3 comprises 15 residues. Unmatched junction bases numbered 14, after V lost 5 bases and J lost 11 bases. Looked up from germline, CDR1 is MDHEN and CDR2 is SYDVKM. The CDR3 spells CASSRTGTGAFKAFF. CDR3 nucleotides: TGTGCCAGCAGTAGAACCGGGACAGGGGCCTTTAAGGCTTTCTTT. Using reference TRBV28 and TRBJ1-1 for the parts outside the CDR3, the full variable domain is DVKVTQSSRYLVKRTGEKVFLECVQDMDHENMFWYRQDPGLGLRLIYFSYDVKMKEKGDIPEGYSVSREKKERFSLILESASTNQTSMYLCASSRTGTGAFKAFFGQGTRLTVV.

There are a few counts of this clone. The chain carries TRBV7-2 and TRBJ2-1; 7 positions match TRBD2. V shed 2 bases, J shed 3 bases, and the junction held 10 bases outside the gene matches. The CDR3 consists of 17 residues. CDR1 and CDR2 (germline): SGHTA, FQGNSA. The CDR3 bases are TGTGCCAGCAGCTTAACCGGGTGGGGGGGTCTCTACAATGAGCAGTTCTTC. Amino acid sequence: CASSLTGWGGLYNEQFF.

The V gene is TRBV7-2, the J gene TRBJ2-5, with D perhaps matching TRBD2 (6 bases). The CDR3 loop spans 12 amino acids. Between the trimmed V and J ends, which lost 1 base and 13 bases, there was a span of 13 bases. Looked up from germline, CDR1 is SGHTA and CDR2 is FQGNSA. The CDR3 DNA is TGTGCCAGCAGCTTAGATGCCGGGGGAGGGTACTTC. It translates to CASSLDAGGGYF.

The V and J genes are TRBV6-5 and TRBJ2-2; possibly TRBD1 for D (6 bases). CDR3 length: 12 amino acids. Germline V gene lookup returns CDR1 MNHEY and CDR2 SVGAGI. V dropped 6 bases and J dropped 9 bases, with 11 bases sitting between them. The DNA for the CDR3 is TGTGCCAGCAGAAAGGGGGAGTGGGAGCTGTTTTTT. Protein: CASRKGEWELFF.

The chain employs TRBV6-1 and TRBJ2-1; D gene uncertain. CDR1 is MNHNS, CDR2 SASEGT, per germline. The V gene lost 1 base and the J gene lost 0 bases, with 10 bases spanning the gap. The CDR3 is 16 amino acids. The CDR3 region is CASSEVGDGSYNEQFF. CDR3 nucleotides: TGTGCCAGCAGTGAAGTGGGCGACGGCTCCTACAATGAGCAGTTCTTC.

The chain couples TRBV27 to TRBJ1-1; D not certain. CDR3 size: 14 residues. Trimming left V 2 bases short and J 4 bases short, with 11 bases between. In germline, CDR1 is MNHEY, CDR2 SMNVEV (reference sequence). Here the CDR3 DNA reads TGTGCCAGCAGTTTAAGAGGGCAAGGCACTGAAGCTTTCTTT. It is translated as CASSLRGQGTEAFF.

The rearrangement links TRBV11-3 to TRBJ2-3, with D possibly TRBD2 on 6 matching bases. The CDR3 is 15 residues long. Per germline, CDR1 SGHNT and CDR2 YENEEA. V lost 3 bases and J lost 2, with 12 bases in between. CDR3: CASSFGGGLTDTQYF. The DNA for the CDR3 is TGTGCCAGCAGCTTTGGGGGAGGCCTCACAGATACGCAGTATTTT.

The CDR3 bases are TGTGCCAGCAGTAGGACTTACACAGATACGCAGTATTTT. It encodes CASSRTYTDTQYF. The rearrangement uses TRBV28 and TRBJ2-3; D is perhaps TRBD2 (5 bases). The CDR3 length is 13 residues. Germline CDR1 MDHEN, CDR2 SYDVKM. Trimming shortened V by 5 bases and J by 2 bases, and 8 bases separated the two germline ends. Filled out from reference TRBV28 and TRBJ2-3, the complete variable domain reads DVKVTQSSRYLVKRTGEKVFLECVQDMDHENMFWYRQDPGLGLRLIYFSYDVKMKEKGDIPEGYSVSREKKERFSLILESASTNQTSMYLCASSRTYTDTQYFGPGTRLTVL.

The CDR3 nucleotides read TGCAGCGTTGCGTTAAGACTAGCACAAAGTCGGGCCAACGTCCTGACTTTC. It is translated as CSVALRLAQSRANVLTF. The chain recombines TRBV29-1 with TRBJ2-6; TRBD2 matches 7 bases. Trimming at V came to 4 bases and at J to 5 bases, leaving 14 bases not matched to a gene. The CDR3 is 17 residues long. Germline V CDR1 and CDR2: SQVTM, ANQGSEA.

The rearrangement uses TRBV18 and TRBJ2-2; 8 bases agree with TRBD1. Germline values: CDR1 KGHSH, CDR2 LQKENI. Trimming removed 3 bases from V and 7 bases from J; junction bases left unmatched: 7. This CDR3 contains 15 residues. The CDR3: CASSPIRQGSGELFF. CDR3 nucleotides: TGTGCCAGCTCACCCATCAGACAGGGGAGCGGGGAGCTGTTTTTT. The whole variable domain, remainder taken from reference TRBV18 and TRBJ2-2, is NAGVMQNPRHLVRRRGQEARLRCSPMKGHSHVYWYRQLPEEGLKFMVYLQKENIIDESGMPKERFSAEFPKEGPSILRIQQVVRGDSAAYFCASSPIRQGSGELFFGEGSRLTVL.

In its sample, this clone was seen once. The chain links TRBV28 to TRBJ1-5, with D possibly matching TRBD1 (5 bases). V was trimmed by 4 bases and J by 2 bases, leaving 18 bases between them. This CDR3 spans 17 amino acids. In germline, CDR1 is MDHEN, CDR2 SYDVKM. The CDR3: CASSSDRWGDGNQPQHF. CDR3 DNA: TGTGCCAGCAGTTCCGATAGGTGGGGGGATGGCAATCAGCCCCAGCATTTT.

As for this clone: Other nucleotide sequences in the sample specify the same CDR3. This chain connects TRBV5-1 to TRBJ2-2, with 10 bases lining up with TRBD2. This CDR3 has 17 residues. After removal of 8 bases from V and 1 base from J, the junction contained 11 bases not matched to a gene. Germline V gene lookup returns CDR1 SGHRS and CDR2 YFSETQ. CDR3 coding DNA: TGCGCCAGTAACGCCCCGGCTAGCGGGGGGAACACCGGGGAGCTGTTTTTT. Its translation is CASNAPASGGNTGELFF.

The V gene is TRBV6-5, the J gene TRBJ2-5; 9 positions match TRBD1. The V gene's germline CDR1 is MNHEY and CDR2 SVGAGI. The CDR3 loop spans 15 amino acids. Trimming removed 2 bases from V and 4 bases from J; junction bases left unmatched: 5. The CDR3, as DNA: TGTGCCAGCAGTTACACAGGGACAGGGATAGAGACCCAGTACTTC. Encoded protein: CASSYTGTGIETQYF.

The genes are TRBV2 and TRBJ2-1; 7 positions agree with TRBD1. The CDR3 has 15 amino acids. V lost 3 bases and J lost 8; bases outside the gene matches: 10. The germline V gene encodes CDR1 SNHLY and CDR2 FYNNEI. The CDR3 here is CASSEGQGQSDEQFF. The CDR3 bases are TGTGCCAGCAGTGAGGGGCAGGGACAGAGCGATGAGCAGTTCTTC. Variable domain in full (rest from reference TRBV2 and TRBJ2-1): EPEVTQTPSHQVTQMGQEVILRCVPISNHLYFYWYRQILGQKVEFLVSFYNNEISEKSEIFDDQFSVERPDGSNFTLKIRSTKLEDSAMYFCASSEGQGQSDEQFFGPGTRLTVL.

V and J are TRBV29-1 and TRBJ1-2; D is unclear. The CDR3 has 12 amino acids. V dropped 5 bases and J dropped 2 bases, with 9 bases sitting between them. CDR1 is SQVTM and CDR2 is ANQGSEA in the germline V gene. CDR3 DNA sequence: TGCAGCGTTCGGACCGAGAACTATGGCTACACCTTC. Residues: CSVRTENYGYTF.

CDR3 DNA sequence: TGTGCCAGCAGTCGACAGGGTTTTAACTTGAATTATAGGAGCTCCTATAATTCACCCCTCCACTTT. Its protein is CASSRQGFNLNYRSSYNSPLHF. The V call is TRBV2, the J call TRBJ1-6; 7 bases map to TRBD1. This CDR3 is built from 22 residues. Germline V CDR1 and CDR2: SNHLY, FYNNEI. V was clipped by 5 bases and J by 0 bases; unmatched bases: 22.

This clone was seen a few times. The CDR3 nucleotides are TGTGCCAGCAGTCGCAGGGGTAGCAATCAGCCCCAGCATTTT. The encoded protein is CASSRRGSNQPQHF. The chain has TRBV7-9 and TRBJ1-5; possibly TRBD1 for D (6 bases). The V end lost 6 bases, the J end lost 0 bases, and 9 bases lay between the germline ends. Germline CDR1 SEHNR, CDR2 FQNEAQ (reference sequence). This CDR3 has 14 amino acids.

CDR3 DNA sequence: TGTGCCAGTAGTATAAGAGAAAGTAGGGGCAATCAGCCCCAGCATTTT. This codes for CASSIRESRGNQPQHF. The V call is TRBV19, the J call TRBJ1-5; D call uncertain. Trimming took 2 bases from V and 2 from J, leaving 13 bases between them. This CDR3 is 16 amino acids long. CDR1 LNHDA and CDR2 SQIVND come from the germline V gene (reference sequence).

The chain joins TRBV28 to TRBJ1-6; 8 bases map to TRBD1. The J segment lost 5 bases and the V segment lost 10 bases, leaving 10 bases of the junction unmatched. Germline CDR1 and CDR2: MDHEN and SYDVKM. The CDR3 spans 15 residues. The CDR3 DNA follows: TGTGCCATTAACAGGGGGTATCGTAATAATTCACCCCTCCACTTT. This encodes CAINRGYRNNSPLHF.

The J gene is TRBJ2-3, the V gene TRBV7-2, with unresolved D. Between the trimmed V and J ends, which lost 1 base and 6 bases, there was a span of 11 bases. The CDR3 length is 14 residues. CDR1 SGHTA and CDR2 FQGNSA come from the germline V gene. The chain's CDR3 is CASSLEWLRDTQYF. CDR3 nucleotides: TGTGCCAGCAGCTTAGAATGGTTGCGGGATACGCAGTATTTT.

J is TRBJ1-2 and V is TRBV7-2, with TRBD1 matching over 7 bases. Germline assignment: CDR1 SGHTA and CDR2 FQGNSA. V was clipped by 6 bases and J by 4 bases; unmatched bases: 14. CDR3 length: 16 amino acids. The CDR3 DNA reads TGTGCCAGCAGAAAAGGACCGTCGACAGGGACCTATGGCTACACCTTC. Protein: CASRKGPSTGTYGYTF.

This sequence joins TRBV28 and TRBJ1-3; TRBD1 is a possible D gene (6 bases). The V gene's germline CDR1 is MDHEN and CDR2 SYDVKM. The CDR3 has 17 residues. V was pared by 3 bases and J by 4 bases, with 19 bases between. The CDR3 is CASSFRRGHRVGNTIYF. The CDR3 DNA follows: TGTGCCAGCAGTTTCCGCCGCGGCCACAGGGTGGGAAACACCATATATTTT.

V usage is TRBV2 and J usage is TRBJ1-2; 9 positions match TRBD1. Germline V CDR1 and CDR2: SNHLY, FYNNEI. The CDR3 is made up of 17 amino acids. The J segment lost 2 bases and the V segment lost 5 bases, leaving 12 bases of the junction unmatched. The DNA for the CDR3 is TGTGCCAGCAGTTCAACGCTCGGGACAGGGAGAAACTATGGCTACACCTTC. Its protein product is CASSSTLGTGRNYGYTF.

The rearrangement links TRBV5-4 to TRBJ2-2, with TRBD1 identical over 9 bases. Germline V CDR1 and CDR2: SGHNT, YYREEE (reference sequence). Trimming removed 1 base from V and 3 bases from J; junction bases left unmatched: 7. CDR3 size: 17 residues. The chain's CDR3 is CASSLSIRTGDTGELFF. In nucleotides, the CDR3 is TGTGCCAGCAGCTTGTCAATAAGGACAGGGGACACCGGGGAGCTGTTTTTT.